The rows below give T cell receptor beta chains drawn from one sample of a study of OX40 agonist ivuxolimab in advanced cancers. Sequencing used immunoSEQ multiplex PCR; TCRdb keeps in-frame clones, though not all of them. Among fewer than 80,000 clones listed, around 84% were seen once. The sequences come from CD4+ or CD8+ T cells sorted from blood, collected in a trial of the OX40 agonist ivuxolimab. The source of these receptors is an adult with an advanced solid tumor such as melanoma, head and neck, liver or kidney cancer. CDR3s leave out the opening cysteine and the closing phenylalanine or tryptophan.

J gene	V gene	CDR3 protein
TRBJ1-1	TRBV30	AWSVGQRLNTEAF
TRBJ1-2	TRBV9	ASAANYGYT
TRBJ2-1	TRBV6-1	ASSEGTSNYNEQF
TRBJ2-7	TRBV7-2	ASSPRQGYEQY
TRBJ2-7	TRBV5-6	ASRQGYHEQY
TRBJ1-5	TRBV5-1	ASSLDQPNQPQH
TRBJ1-4	TRBV5-1	ASSLGQTATNEKLF
TRBJ2-5	TRBV7-3	ASSYGTVQETQY
TRBJ2-6	TRBV18	ASSPGQGKSGANVLT
TRBJ1-3	TRBV29-1	SAAIGPGGDTIY
TRBJ2-2	TRBV14	ASSPTGGGTGELF
TRBJ2-1	TRBV11-2	ASSLAVRNNEQF
TRBJ2-7	TRBV5-1	ASSLGTSGRLSYEQY
TRBJ2-2	TRBV11-3	ASSFRERGNTGELF
TRBJ2-7	TRBV10-3	AISGGSYEQY
TRBJ1-1	TRBV7-6	ASSLDPLNTEAF
TRBJ1-2	TRBV5-5	ASSPLAGNYGYT
TRBJ2-3	TRBV20-1	SARGGDTQY
TRBJ1-2	TRBV4-1	ASSQDTATYYGYT
TRBJ2-3	TRBV5-1	ASSTGGPTDTQY
TRBJ1-1	TRBV6-5	ASSFHTGLGTEAF
TRBJ1-1	TRBV27	ASSRLQGAGWAEAF
TRBJ1-4	TRBV25-1	ASSEFSLGPLDEKLF
TRBJ2-6	TRBV5-1	ASSLERAGSGANVLT
TRBJ1-1	TRBV29-1	SAGWTAENTEAF
TRBJ1-6	TRBV5-4	ASSLGGITNSPLH
TRBJ2-3	TRBV5-1	ASSLGGSDTQY
TRBJ1-3	TRBV28	ASCLPQLGGFSRNTIY
TRBJ2-3	TRBV7-9	ASHIRGQTDTQY
TRBJ1-1	TRBV4-1	ASSPFRENTEAF
TRBJ2-1	TRBV11-3	ASSLLWDEQF
TRBJ1-5	TRBV5-6	ASSLARGASNQPQH
TRBJ1-5	TRBV7-6	ASSQDRGRSQPQH
TRBJ2-1	TRBV4-1	ASSPPTPGLGVQF
TRBJ2-7	TRBV11-3	ASSPRDRDEQY
TRBJ2-3	TRBV14	ASSQDQVRGNTQY
TRBJ1-5	TRBV6-1	ASSERGGAGSQPQH